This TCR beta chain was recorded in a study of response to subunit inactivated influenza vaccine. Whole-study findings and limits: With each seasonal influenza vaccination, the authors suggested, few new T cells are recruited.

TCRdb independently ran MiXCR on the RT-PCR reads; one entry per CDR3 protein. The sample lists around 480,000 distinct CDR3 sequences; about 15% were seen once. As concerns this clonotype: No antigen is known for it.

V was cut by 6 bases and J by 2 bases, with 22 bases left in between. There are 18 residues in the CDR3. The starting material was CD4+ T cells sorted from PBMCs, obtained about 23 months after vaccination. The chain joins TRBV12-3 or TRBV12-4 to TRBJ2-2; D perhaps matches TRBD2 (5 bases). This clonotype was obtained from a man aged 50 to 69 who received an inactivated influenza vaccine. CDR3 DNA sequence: TGTGCCAGCAGAATTTACTCTCGCGGGCTACCAAACACCGGGGAGCTGTTTTTT. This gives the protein CASRIYSRGLPNTGELFF.